This TCR beta chain comes out of a study of blood T cells in healthy people across ages. Notes on the study in general: With unsorted PBMCs, a conclusive comparison of naive versus antigen-experienced cells was not possible. Diversity estimated from one million T cells was considered an underestimate.

V was clipped by 5 bases and J by 7 bases, with 11 bases between them. The CDR3 length is 13 residues. PCR was performed a second time for about 6 to 11 cycles using a sample-barcoded 5' primer and a J-beta primer mix. A template-switch adaptor containing 12 random nucleotides labeled each cDNA molecule. Using its own MiXCR run on the 5' RACE reads, TCRdb lists one record per CDR3 protein. Of roughly 1.4 million distinct CDR3 sequences listed, approximately 59% are singletons. Per individual sample, total RNA of at least 5.5 micrograms was extracted. On this clonotype: What it binds is not known.

The source is a man aged 18 to 30 in good health. Material for sequencing was blood. The chain links TRBV12-3 or TRBV12-4 to TRBJ2-2, with D unresolved. The chain's CDR3 is CASSPQMSGELFF. The CDR3 DNA reads as TGTGCCAGCAGTCCCCAAATGAGCGGGGAGCTGTTTTTT.